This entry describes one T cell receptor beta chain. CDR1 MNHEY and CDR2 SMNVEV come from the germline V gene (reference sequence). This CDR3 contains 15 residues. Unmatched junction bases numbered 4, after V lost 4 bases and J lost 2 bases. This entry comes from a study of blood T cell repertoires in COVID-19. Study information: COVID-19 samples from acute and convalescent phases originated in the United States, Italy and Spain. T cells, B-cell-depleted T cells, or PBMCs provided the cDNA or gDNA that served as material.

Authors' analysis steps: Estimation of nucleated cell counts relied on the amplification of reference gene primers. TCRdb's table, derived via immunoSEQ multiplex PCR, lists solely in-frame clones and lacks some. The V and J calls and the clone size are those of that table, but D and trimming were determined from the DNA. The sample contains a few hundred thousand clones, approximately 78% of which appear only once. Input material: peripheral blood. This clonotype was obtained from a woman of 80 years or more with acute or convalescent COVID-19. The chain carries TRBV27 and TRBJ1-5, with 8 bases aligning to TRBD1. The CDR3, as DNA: TGTGCCAGCAGTTCCAGGGGGCCCGGCAATCAGCCCCAGCATTTT. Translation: CASSSRGPGNQPQHF.